Following are 5 T cell receptor beta chains from one sample sequenced in a study of shared clonotypes between healthy human individuals. Sequenced by immunoSEQ multiplex PCR; TCRdb stores in-frame clones only, minus some. This table holds 2.3 million or so clones, 80% to 95% found once. The sample comprised naive CD4+ T cells from PBMCs. The subset was: CD45RA+ positively selected. All receptors come from a man between 18 and 29 years old in good health. Some clones in this sample may be carry-over from other donors' samples.

This clone has a single count. Other DNA sequences in the same sample also yield this CDR3. The V and J genes are TRBV2 and TRBJ2-3; D gene ambiguous. V was trimmed by 2 bases and J by 3 bases, leaving 3 bases between them. The CDR3 is 12 residues long. Looked up from germline, CDR1 is SNHLY and CDR2 is FYNNEI. CDR3 amino acids: CASSERTDTQYF. DNA of the CDR3: TGTGCCAGCAGTGAAAGAACAGATACGCAGTATTTT.

The chain employs TRBV7-6 and TRBJ1-2; D is possibly TRBD1 (5 bases). Trimming left V 5 bases short and J 2 bases short, with 12 bases between. The CDR3 runs to 14 residues. Germline V CDR1 and CDR2: SGHVS, FNYEAQ. This CDR3 reads CASSPRGGNYGYTF. In nucleotides, the CDR3 is TGTGCCAGCAGCCCTCGCGGGGGGAACTATGGCTACACCTTC.

The chain couples TRBV5-1 to TRBJ2-3; 7 bases are shared with TRBD2. J lost 2 bases, V lost 0 bases, and 9 bases had no gene match. The germline V gene has CDR1 SGHRS and CDR2 YFSETQ. This CDR3 is built from 17 residues. For the CDR3, the DNA is TGCGCCAGCAGCTTGGTATCGGGAGGCCTTGTCACAGATACGCAGTATTTT. Protein: CASSLVSGGLVTDTQYF.

The gene calls are TRBV30 and TRBJ1-6; a possible D gene is TRBD1 (6 bases). CDR1 is GTSNPN and CDR2 is SVGIG in the germline V gene (reference sequence). The CDR3 loop spans 14 amino acids. The V end lost 2 bases, the J end lost 8 bases, and 13 bases lay between the germline ends. Here the CDR3 reads CAWSLRGEDSPLHF. CDR3 sequence (DNA): TGTGCCTGGAGTCTGAGGGGGGAGGATTCACCCCTCCACTTT.

This clone has just one count. This chain connects TRBV5-8 to TRBJ2-2, with D maybe TRBD1 (6 bases). The CDR3 has 16 amino acids. Germline V gives CDR1 SGHTS, CDR2 YDEGEE. V was clipped by 6 bases and J by 0 bases, with 15 bases between them. Here the CDR3 reads CASKDRPPPNTGELFF. In DNA, the CDR3 is TGTGCCAGCAAGGACAGACCACCTCCGAACACCGGGGAGCTGTTTTTT.